A selection of T cell receptor beta chains follows, all from one sample in a study of T cell responses to AZD1222 COVID-19 vaccine. Clones were sequenced by immunoSEQ multiplex PCR, and TCRdb holds only the in-frame ones, with some missing. The data show under 200,000 clones, 80% to 95% seen once. Sequenced material: peripheral blood, taken on day 0 of AZD1222 vaccination. The receptors originated from an adult in good health. The CDR3 runs from the conserved cysteine through the conserved F or W. Each record gives: J gene, D gene, V gene, CDR3 length, clone size, CDR3 DNA, CDR3 protein. D genes are given only for firm matches. Some rows have no size entry. The others give once, few or many, or a class for an expanded clone.

TRBJ2-1 | NA | TRBV9 | 14 | NA | TGTGCCAGCAGCGTAGCGTTAGGGCCCAATGAGCAGTTCTTC | CASSVALGPNEQFF
TRBJ2-7 | NA | TRBV3-1/TRBV3-2 | 17 | NA | TGTGCCAGCAGCCTCGATTCCTACCACGAAAGCTCCTACGAGCAGTACTTC | CASSLDSYHESSYEQYF
TRBJ1-1 | NA | TRBV11-3 | 14 | NA | TGTGCCAGCAGCTTCTGGGGGGGGAACACTGAAGCTTTCTTT | CASSFWGGNTEAFF
TRBJ2-1 | NA | TRBV7-9 | 13 | NA | TGTGCCAGCAGCTTCCGTAGCTCCGGCGAGCAGTTCTTC | CASSFRSSGEQFF
TRBJ1-1 | TRBD1 | TRBV6-6 | 14 | NA | TGTGCCAGCAGCCTAGACAGGGTGAACACTGAAGCTTTCTTT | CASSLDRVNTEAFF
TRBJ2-1 | TRBD2 | TRBV3-1/TRBV3-2 | 16 | NA | TGTGCCAGCAGCCAAGAAGGCCAGCGGGGCTACAATGAGCAGTTCTTC | CASSQEGQRGYNEQFF
TRBJ2-1 | NA | TRBV2 | 12 | NA | TGTGCCAGCTGGCTAGCAGGTGATGAGCAGTTCTTC | CASWLAGDEQFF
TRBJ2-7 | NA | TRBV5-1 | 13 | NA | TGCGCCAGCAGCTTGGGGGCCCGCTCCGAGCAGTACTTC | CASSLGARSEQYF
TRBJ1-3 | NA | TRBV25-1 | 14 | NA | TGTGCCAGCACCTCCGGTAGCTCTGGAAACACCATATATTTT | CASTSGSSGNTIYF
TRBJ2-2 | NA | TRBV3-1/TRBV3-2 | 14 | once | TGTGCCAGTTCGAGGAGGGGAGACACCGGGGAGCTGTTTTTT | CASSRRGDTGELFF
TRBJ1-4 | NA | TRBV2 | 16 | NA | TGTGCCAGCAGTGAACTGGAGGTGGGGGATACGCAAAAACTGTTTTTT | CASSELEVGDTQKLFF
TRBJ1-3 | NA | TRBV6-5 | 14 | NA | TGTGCCAGCATTCCGCCTCACTCTGGAAACACCATATATTTT | CASIPPHSGNTIYF
TRBJ1-1 | NA | TRBV6-5 | 16 | NA | TGTGCCAGCAGTTACCCCCATCAGATCAAGAACACTGAAGCTTTCTTT | CASSYPHQIKNTEAFF
TRBJ2-5 | NA | TRBV3-1/TRBV3-2 | 15 | NA | TGTGCCAGCAGCCAAGAAGGGCAAACCCAAGAGACCCAGTACTTC | CASSQEGQTQETQYF
TRBJ2-6 | NA | TRBV5-1 | 16 | few | TGCGCCAGCAGCACGGACGGGGGCTCTGGGGCCAACGTCCTGACTTTC | CASSTDGGSGANVLTF
TRBJ1-1 | NA | TRBV19 | 15 | NA | TGTGCCAGTAGTATAGCTGCCCAGGGTGGAACTGAAGCTTTCTTT | CASSIAAQGGTEAFF
TRBJ2-2 | TRBD2 | TRBV2 | 18 | NA | TGTGCCAGCAGTGTTACTAGCGGGATGATGGCGAACACCGGGGAGCTGTTTTTT | CASSVTSGMMANTGELFF
TRBJ2-2 | NA | TRBV7-2 | 14 | NA | TGTGCCAGCAGCGCACTCGCGAACACCGGGGAGCTGTTTTTT | CASSALANTGELFF
TRBJ2-3 | NA | TRBV6-2/TRBV6-3 | 12 | NA | TGTGCCAGCAGTTACGGCGATTATACGCAGTATTTT | CASSYGDYTQYF
TRBJ2-2 | NA | TRBV2 | 14 | NA | TGTGCCAGCAGGGAAGACAGGAGAGGGGGGGAGCTGTTTTTT | CASREDRRGGELFF
TRBJ1-2 | NA | TRBV20-1 | 11 | NA | TGCAGTGCGCCGGGGGTGGGTGGCTACACCTTC | CSAPGVGGYTF
TRBJ2-1 | NA | TRBV3-1/TRBV3-2 | 18 | NA | TGTGCCAGCAGCCAAGAAGGCATGATTTCAGCAGCCTACAATGAGCAGTTCTTC | CASSQEGMISAAYNEQFF
TRBJ1-6 | NA | TRBV4-1 | 11 | NA | TGCGCCAGCAGCCAAGGTTCACCCCTCCACTTT | CASSQGSPLHF
TRBJ2-7 | NA | TRBV30 | 12 | NA | TGTGCCTGGAGAACAGGGTCCTACGAGCAGTACTTC | CAWRTGSYEQYF
TRBJ1-1 | NA | TRBV4-1 | 14 | NA | TGCGCCAGCAGCCAACCACACCTGAACGCTGAAGCTTTCTTT | CASSQPHLNAEAFF
TRBJ2-1 | NA | TRBV19 | 14 | NA | TGTGCCAGTCAAGGGGGAGAAGCCTACAATGAGCAGTTCTTC | CASQGGEAYNEQFF
TRBJ1-2 | NA | TRBV24-1 | 15 | NA | TGTGCCACCAGCGAGGGTCCGGGCGGAATTTATGGCTACACCTTC | CATSEGPGGIYGYTF
TRBJ2-7 | TRBD2 | TRBV5-6 | 16 | NA | TGTGCCAGCAGCTTGGTCGGGGCGGGAGCGTCCTACGAGCAGTACTTC | CASSLVGAGASYEQYF
TRBJ1-1 | TRBD1 | TRBV11-3 | 15 | NA | TGTGCCAGCAGCTTAGAGACAGGGAGGAACACTGAAGCTTTCTTT | CASSLETGRNTEAFF
TRBJ2-7 | NA | TRBV4-2 | 18 | NA | TGTGCCAGCAGCCAAGATGTCCAGCGGGTTCGCCTTTACTACGAGCAGTACTTC | CASSQDVQRVRLYYEQYF
TRBJ1-3 | NA | TRBV10-3 | 15 | once | TGTGCCATCAGTGAGTCGGGATCCTCTGGAAACACCATATATTTT | CAISESGSSGNTIYF
TRBJ1-4 | NA | TRBV4-1 | 16 | NA | TGCGCCAGCAGCCAACCTTTCGGGACCCAATGGGAAAAACTGTTTTTT | CASSQPFGTQWEKLFF
TRBJ2-7 | TRBD2 | TRBV7-2 | 16 | NA | TGTGCCAGCAGCTTAGCGCTTACTAGCGGGAGGTACGAGCAGTACTTC | CASSLALTSGRYEQYF
TRBJ2-5 | NA | TRBV9 | 14 | NA | TGTGCCAGCAGCGTAGATCTGGTCCAAGAGACCCAGTACTTC | CASSVDLVQETQYF
TRBJ2-7 | TRBD2 | TRBV18 | 15 | few | TGTGCCAGCTCACCACCCGGGACTAGCGGCTACGAGCAGTACTTC | CASSPPGTSGYEQYF
TRBJ1-3 | NA | TRBV18 | 16 | once | TGTGCCAGCTCACCTTTGGACAGCAGCTCTGGAAACACCATATATTTT | CASSPLDSSSGNTIYF
TRBJ2-7 | TRBD1 | TRBV10-1 | 15 | few | TGCGCCAGCAGTGAGGCAGGGGGAGATGGCTACGAGCAGTACTTC | CASSEAGGDGYEQYF
TRBJ1-2 | NA | TRBV30 | 16 | NA | TGTGCCTGGAGTCCCTTAACGGGGGGTAGTATCTATGGCTACACCTTC | CAWSPLTGGSIYGYTF
TRBJ2-5 | TRBD2 | TRBV25-1 | 16 | NA | TGTGCCAGCAGTGAGGGGGCCCTAGCGGGAGGTGAGACCCAGTACTTC | CASSEGALAGGETQYF
TRBJ1-5 | NA | TRBV2 | 14 | once | TGTGCCAGCAGTGAATGGGGGGCGGGTCAGCCCCAGCATTTT | CASSEWGAGQPQHF
TRBJ2-2 | NA | TRBV5-4 | 15 | NA | TGTGCCAGCAGCTTGGGCGGTGCGTGGACCGGGGAGCTGTTTTTT | CASSLGGAWTGELFF
TRBJ1-2 | TRBD1 | TRBV28 | 14 | NA | TGTGCCAGCACTCTCCCGGGACAGAACTATGGCTACACCTTC | CASTLPGQNYGYTF
TRBJ1-4 | NA | TRBV11-2 | 14 | NA | TGTGCCAGCACCCCGGGGGGGGTCCGCGAAAAACTGTTTTTT | CASTPGGVREKLFF
TRBJ1-5 | NA | TRBV19 | 15 | NA | TGTGCCAGTAGTCCCAGGGAGGTGGGCAATCAGCCCCAGCATTTT | CASSPREVGNQPQHF
TRBJ2-3 | TRBD2 | TRBV10-2 | 15 | NA | TGCGCCAGCAGTGGCGGCGGGAGGGGGACAGATACGCAGTATTTT | CASSGGGRGTDTQYF